Presented here are 13 T cell receptor beta chains from one specimen sequenced in a study of cytotoxic CD8 clonotypes in ibrutinib-treated CLL. Clones were read by immunoSEQ multiplex PCR, and TCRdb kept only the in-frame ones, dropping some. The table lists over 250,000 clones, 60% to 80% of them singletons. This specimen was PBMCs, taken at disease progression, from a patient treated with ibrutinib. The source of these receptors is a human donor with chronic lymphocytic leukemia.

V and J are TRBV29-1 and TRBJ1-2; weak D call: TRBD1 (5 bases). V shed 4 bases and J shed 1 base, with 10 bases lying between them. CDR3 size: 13 residues. The germline gives CDR1 SQVTM, CDR2 ANQGSEA. Written as DNA, the CDR3 is TGCAGCGTTGCAGGGCAGCTTAACTATGGCTACACCTTC. This sequence encodes CSVAGQLNYGYTF.

The chain is built from TRBV6-1 and TRBJ2-3, with D unclear. The V end lost 4 bases, the J end lost 6 bases, and 23 bases lay between the germline ends. The length of the CDR3 is 17 residues. Germline V CDR1 and CDR2: MNHNS, SASEGT. CDR3 sequence: CASSGIVVSGIGDTQYF. DNA for the CDR3: TGTGCCAGCAGTGGGATAGTTGTTTCGGGTATTGGGGATACGCAGTATTTT.

The V and J genes are TRBV7-7 and TRBJ2-5; 14 positions match TRBD2. Germline assignment: CDR1 SSHAT and CDR2 FNYEAQ (reference sequence). This CDR3 has 16 residues. J gave up 5 bases and V 5 bases, and 7 bases lay outside the gene matches. CDR3 DNA sequence: TGTGCCAGCAGCGGGGGACTAGCGGGAGAGGAGGAGACCCAGTACTTC. Amino acid sequence: CASSGGLAGEEETQYF.

The chain joins TRBV10-3 to TRBJ2-1, with 8 bases matching TRBD1. CDR3 length: 16 amino acids. CDR1 and CDR2 (germline): ENHRY, SYGVKD. V lost 6 bases and J lost 6; bases outside the gene matches: 13. This CDR3 is CAIRSTGALSVNEQFF. The CDR3 coding sequence is TGTGCCATCAGGTCGACAGGGGCGCTTAGCGTCAATGAGCAGTTCTTC.

J is TRBJ2-3 and V is TRBV29-1; 8 nucleotides agree with TRBD1. Trimming removed 7 bases from V and 1 base from J; junction bases left unmatched: 22. Germline V gives CDR1 SQVTM, CDR2 ANQGSEA. This CDR3 spans 19 amino acids. For the CDR3, the DNA is TGCAGCGCCCAAAGGGCAGGGGGCATCAGGGAAGTCGGCACAGATACGCAGTATTTT. It specifies CSAQRAGGIREVGTDTQYF.

The chain combines TRBV9 with TRBJ1-2, with D possibly TRBD1 on 5 matching bases. The length of the CDR3 is 15 residues. With 0 bases removed from V and 0 bases from J, the gap between germline ends came to 9 bases. Germline lookup yields CDR1 SGDLS and CDR2 YYNGEE. CDR3 in DNA: TGTGCCAGCAGCGTAGTAGGGGTGCCTAACTATGGCTACACCTTC. It is translated as CASSVVGVPNYGYTF.

This clone was seen only once. The V and J genes are TRBV18 and TRBJ1-2, with D possibly TRBD1 on 5 matching bases. Deletions cut 3 bases from V and 0 bases from J, with 11 bases between. This CDR3 region has 15 residues. CDR1 KGHSH and CDR2 LQKENI come from the germline V gene. Here the CDR3 reads CASSPPGKTNYGYTF. The CDR3 DNA is TGTGCCAGCTCACCCCCAGGGAAAACTAACTATGGCTACACCTTC.

This clone was recorded once. Other DNA sequences of this sample code for an identical CDR3. The V call is TRBV5-1, the J call TRBJ1-2; TRBD1 might be the D (5 bases). Between the trimmed V and J ends, which lost 0 bases and 4 bases, there was a span of 7 bases. Looked up from germline, CDR1 is SGHRS and CDR2 is YFSETQ. The CDR3 runs 13 residues. The CDR3 is CASSLEGTYGYTF. The CDR3 DNA follows: TGCGCCAGCAGCTTGGAGGGGACCTATGGCTACACCTTC.

The chain is built from TRBV29-1 and TRBJ2-6; D might be TRBD1 (5 bases). The V gene's germline CDR1 is SQVTM and CDR2 ANQGSEA. Between the trimmed V and J ends, which lost 2 bases and 4 bases, there was a span of 15 bases. There are 16 residues in the CDR3. Written as DNA, the CDR3 is TGCAGCGTTGAAATGGGGCCATTGGGGGGGGCCAACGTCCTGACTTTC. Translated: CSVEMGPLGGANVLTF.

The V call is TRBV9, the J call TRBJ2-2, with TRBD2 matching 8 bases. This CDR3 contains 18 residues. Germline V CDR1 and CDR2: SGDLS, YYNGEE. With V trimmed by 0 bases and J by 0 bases, 7 bases remained unmatched. Here the CDR3 DNA reads TGTGCCAGCAGCGTAGTTGTAGCGGGGATCACGAACACCGGGGAGCTGTTTTTT. Translating gives CASSVVVAGITNTGELFF.

The J gene is TRBJ2-1, the V gene TRBV5-1; TRBD2 matches 9 bases. The J segment lost 3 bases and the V segment lost 2 bases, leaving 0 bases of the junction unmatched. This CDR3 is built from 14 residues. Germline CDR1 and CDR2: SGHRS and YFSETQ. This CDR3 reads CASSFSGSYNEQFF. The CDR3 coding sequence is TGCGCCAGCAGCTTTAGCGGGAGCTACAATGAGCAGTTCTTC.

The chain has TRBV27 and TRBJ2-2, with D unclear. V was shortened by 4 bases and J by 6 bases, with 9 bases between the two germline ends. The CDR3 runs to 13 residues. Germline CDR1 reads MNHEY; CDR2 reads SMNVEV (reference sequence). CDR3 DNA sequence: TGTGCCAGCAGTTCCCCTCGGGCCGGGGAGCTGTTTTTT. Translating gives CASSSPRAGELFF.

The chain carries TRBV29-1 and TRBJ1-2; TRBD1 aligns across 8 bases. CDR1 and CDR2 (germline): SQVTM, ANQGSEA. After removal of 6 bases from V and 3 bases from J, the junction contained 0 bases not matched to a gene. This CDR3 is 11 amino acids long. This chain's CDR3 is CSVGQDYGYTF. The CDR3 DNA follows: TGCAGCGTGGGACAGGACTATGGCTACACCTTC.